The present TCR beta chain was sequenced within a study of identical twins. Germline V gives CDR1 ENHRY, CDR2 SYGVKD. This CDR3 contains 14 residues. Trimming cost V 8 bases and J 3 bases, with 13 bases left between them. A word on this clonotype: Its antigen is as yet unknown.

TCRdb recomputed calls from the 5' RACE reads with MiXCR, one row per CDR3 protein. The table includes 400,000 to 550,000 distinct CDR3 sequences, about 20% detected once. Broader study findings: Out-of-frame alpha sequences shared between twins exhibited an excess of low generation probability. Clonotypes of the beta chain that were abundant in cord blood carried fewer insertions (memory repertoires showed none).

The sample was also reused in another study, on T cells expressing NK-cell markers. That work contributes: Investigators obtained TCR beta repertoires from sorted CD3+CD56+NKG2C+, CD3+CD56+NKG2C- and CD3+CD56-NKG2C+ T cells. One of the eight sequenced donors was seronegative, whereas the other seven were HCMV-seropositive.

This chain links TRBV10-3 with TRBJ1-4, with unresolved D. Specimen: CD4+ T cells sorted from blood. The receptor was derived from a woman in her late teens or twenties in good health. The CDR3 region has the DNA TGTGCCATCGGTCAGACGGGTTCTAATGAAAAACTGTTTTTT. Its protein is CAIGQTGSNEKLFF.